This entry concerns a single T cell receptor beta chain. Its specificity is not known. The data derive from a study of multiple sclerosis patients with progressive multifocal leukoencephalopathy. Findings of the study overall: Less diverse TRB repertoires were suggested in most PML patients.

Profiling relied on immunoSEQ multiplex PCR, and the TCRdb table lists in-frame clones only, not all of them. The sample lists 25,000 to 35,000 clones; about 92% were seen once. Described time point: before natalizumab initiation. T0 blood was collected before the first natalizumab infusion. With 10 bases clipped from V and 5 bases from J, the junction kept 6 bases outside the gene matches. The CDR3 is made up of 12 amino acids. CDR1 is ENHRY and CDR2 is SYGVKD in the germline V gene. Sequences were obtained from PBMCs. The clonotype comes from a young man with multiple sclerosis. V gene TRBV10-3 combines with J gene TRBJ1-1; 8 bases match TRBD1. CDR3 bases: TGTGCCAACGGACAGGGTAGGACTGAAGCTTTCTTT. This codes for CANGQGRTEAFF.